The 26 T cell receptor beta chains listed next were all sequenced from one sample in a study of cytomegalovirus exposure and HLA in healthy donors. PCR involved 60 Vbeta and 13 Jbeta primers. The data were produced by immunoSEQ multiplex PCR, yet TCRdb's version contains in-frame clones alone and is incomplete. Among around 190,000 clones listed, about 78% were seen once. Source material: PBMCs. All receptors come from a man in his sixties in good health and CMV-seronegative.

This clone has only a few counts. The chain has TRBV19 and TRBJ1-5; the D gene is possibly TRBD1 (5 bases). CDR3 length: 14 residues. Deletions cut 4 bases from V and 7 bases from J, with 14 bases between. Germline CDR1 and CDR2: LNHDA and SQIVND (reference sequence). The CDR3 DNA reads as TGTGCCAGTAGTACCCAGGGAGGGCGGCAGCCCCAGCATTTT. It yields the protein CASSTQGGRQPQHF.

This clone was seen a handful of times. V gene TRBV7-2 combines with J gene TRBJ1-2; tentatively, D is TRBD1 (6 bases). CDR3 length: 17 amino acids. Germline V gives CDR1 SGHTA, CDR2 FQGNSA. V dropped 6 bases and J dropped 3 bases, with 23 bases sitting between them. The CDR3 protein is CASRSGQQETKYYGYTF. CDR3 nucleotide sequence: TGTGCCAGCAGGTCAGGACAGCAGGAAACCAAATACTATGGCTACACCTTC. The full variable domain, its missing parts supplied by reference TRBV7-2 and TRBJ1-2, is GAGVSQSPSNKVTEKGKDVELRCDPISGHTALYWYRQSLGQGLEFLIYFQGNSAPDKSGLPSDRFSAERTGGSVSTLTIQRTQQEDSAVYLCASRSGQQETKYYGYTFGSGTRLTVV.

V is TRBV29-1 and J is TRBJ2-7; 12 nucleotides agree with TRBD2. The germline gives CDR1 SQVTM, CDR2 ANQGSEA. J gave up 7 bases and V 4 bases, and 8 bases lay outside the gene matches. The CDR3 runs to 14 residues. Written as DNA, the CDR3 is TGCAGCGTTGCCAGACTAGCGGGAGCGGGGGAGCAGTACTTC. It yields the protein CSVARLAGAGEQYF.

Note on this clone: Additional DNA sequences in this sample encode the identical CDR3. The chain has TRBV4-2 and TRBJ1-1; 7 nucleotides agree with TRBD1. V lost 1 base and J lost 3; bases outside the gene matches: 8. Germline CDR1 reads LGHNA; CDR2 reads YNFKEQ. The CDR3 extends over 16 amino acids. CDR3 nucleotides: TGTGCCAGCAGCCAAGCAGGGGGTCGAGTCGACACTGAAGCTTTCTTT. Encoded protein: CASSQAGGRVDTEAFF.

The chain carries TRBV7-6 and TRBJ2-5, with 14 positions matching TRBD2. Germline CDR1 reads SGHVS; CDR2 reads FNYEAQ. V lost 4 bases and J lost 5; bases outside the gene matches: 6. CDR3 size: 16 residues. Here the CDR3 reads CASSSGTSGSGETQYF. The CDR3 DNA reads TGTGCCAGCAGCTCCGGGACTAGCGGGAGTGGGGAGACCCAGTACTTC. Looking up the rest from reference TRBV7-6 and TRBJ2-5 gives the full variable domain: GAGVSQSPRYKVTKRGQDVALRCDPISGHVSLYWYRQALGQGPEFLTYFNYEAQQDKSGLPNDRFSAERPEGSISTLTIQRTEQRDSAMYRCASSSGTSGSGETQYFGPGTRLLVL.

The gene calls are TRBV7-3 and TRBJ2-2, with D unresolved. The CDR3 length is 16 residues. Germline V gene data show CDR1 as SGHTA and CDR2 as FQGTGA. The V and J ends lost 7 bases and 0 bases respectively, with 15 bases between them. CDR3 region: CASTIRGRTNTGELFF. As DNA, the CDR3 is TGTGCCAGCACCATCCGTGGCCGAACGAACACCGGGGAGCTGTTTTTT.

This chain uses TRBV11-2 with TRBJ2-7; D perhaps matches TRBD1 (5 bases). Germline V gives CDR1 SGHAT, CDR2 FQNNGV. Deletions cut 6 bases from V and 5 bases from J, with 17 bases between. The CDR3 length is 14 residues. The DNA for the CDR3 is TGTGCCAGCAGTTATCAGGGAACTCTGAACGAGCAGTACTTC. It encodes CASSYQGTLNEQYF.

This clone came up a few times. This chain links TRBV6-5 with TRBJ1-2, with D unresolved. Trimming shortened V by 6 bases and J by 7 bases, and 12 bases separated the two germline ends. In germline, CDR1 is MNHEY, CDR2 SVGAGI. CDR3 length: 12 residues. This CDR3 is CASRSRVSGYTF. CDR3 nucleotides: TGTGCCAGCAGGAGTAGAGTGAGTGGCTACACCTTC.

This chain uses TRBV27 with TRBJ2-2; 7 nucleotides agree with TRBD1. CDR1 and CDR2 from the germline V gene are MNHEY and SMNVEV (reference sequence). This CDR3 comprises 15 residues. Germline trimming cut 3 bases from V and 2 bases from J; bases unmatched to any gene: 3. The CDR3 DNA is TGTGCCAGCAGTTTGAGGGGGCCCAACACCGGGGAGCTGTTTTTT. Its protein product is CASSLRGPNTGELFF.

The V gene is TRBV9, the J gene TRBJ2-3, with 14 bases that match TRBD2. Germline CDR1 and CDR2: SGDLS and YYNGEE. There are 20 residues in the CDR3. J gave up 1 base and V 0 bases, and 10 bases lay outside the gene matches. Here the CDR3 DNA reads TGTGCCAGCAGCGTAGCTACGACTAGCGGGGGGGCCGATGGCACAGATACGCAGTATTTT. Protein sequence: CASSVATTSGGADGTDTQYF.

The chain is built from TRBV7-9 and TRBJ1-2; D call uncertain. The length of the CDR3 is 14 residues. The V and J ends lost 1 base and 2 bases respectively, with 8 bases between them. Germline V gene data show CDR1 as SEHNR and CDR2 as FQNEAQ (reference sequence). CDR3 DNA sequence: TGTGCCAGCAGCTTAGATAAGCTGAACTATGGCTACACCTTC. Translation: CASSLDKLNYGYTF.

The gene calls are TRBV4-3 and TRBJ2-1, with TRBD2 matching 7 bases. From germline, CDR1 is LGHNA and CDR2 YSLEER. This CDR3 comprises 16 residues. V lost 2 bases and J lost 0; bases outside the gene matches: 4. This CDR3 is CASSQTREFSYNEQFF. CDR3 bases: TGCGCCAGCAGCCAAACGCGGGAGTTCTCCTACAATGAGCAGTTCTTC.

CDR3 residues: CASSIDRDRVAYEQYF. The CDR3 bases are TGTGCCAGTAGTATAGATCGGGACAGGGTTGCCTACGAGCAGTACTTC. The J gene is TRBJ2-7, the V gene TRBV19; 9 bases map to TRBD1. Germline V gene sequence: CDR1 LNHDA, CDR2 SQIVND (reference sequence). V dropped 0 bases and J dropped 2; count of bases not matched to a gene: 5. This CDR3 contains 16 residues.

V is TRBV27 and J is TRBJ2-7; 7 nucleotides agree with TRBD1. The CDR3 consists of 14 residues. Germline V lookup: CDR1 MNHEY, CDR2 SMNVEV (reference sequence). The V segment lost 3 bases and the J segment 7 bases; nucleotides outside the gene matches: 9. CDR3 bases: TGTGCCAGCAGTTTCCTCGGACAGACAGGGGAGCAGTACTTC. The encoded protein is CASSFLGQTGEQYF.

V usage is TRBV6-5 and J usage is TRBJ2-7, with TRBD2 matching 7 bases. The CDR3 sequence is 15 residues long. Per germline, CDR1 MNHEY and CDR2 SVGAGI. V shed 0 bases and J 7 bases; nucleotides not matched to a gene: 9. The CDR3 spells CASSYSTRERGEQYF. DNA for the CDR3: TGTGCCAGCAGTTACTCGACGCGGGAGCGGGGAGAGCAGTACTTC.

This rearrangement joins TRBV15 to TRBJ1-2; maybe TRBD1 (6 bases). Between the trimmed V and J ends, which lost 1 base and 1 base, there was a span of 16 bases. There are 17 residues in the CDR3. Germline V CDR1 and CDR2: LNHNV, YYDKDF (reference sequence). DNA of the CDR3: TGTGCCACCAGCAGAGGAGCCTTAACAGGGATTAACTATGGCTACACCTTC. Protein: CATSRGALTGINYGYTF.

This clone was observed a few times. This chain links TRBV10-1 with TRBJ1-1; no clear D gene. V was trimmed by 2 bases and J by 0 bases, leaving 7 bases between them. Germline CDR1 reads WNHNN; CDR2 reads SYGVQD (reference sequence). The CDR3 has 14 amino acids. CDR3 protein: CASSETPMNTEAFF. DNA of the CDR3: TGCGCCAGCAGTGAGACACCGATGAACACTGAAGCTTTCTTT.

This chain uses TRBV25-1 with TRBJ2-1; the match to TRBD2 covers 8 bases. V lost 10 bases, J lost 5 bases, and 10 bases stayed unmatched. This CDR3 spans 14 amino acids. The germline gives CDR1 MGHDK, CDR2 SYGVNS. This CDR3 is CAIKPGGGDNEQFF. For the CDR3, the DNA is TGTGCCATCAAACCCGGGGGGGGCGACAATGAGCAGTTCTTC.

The chain links TRBV6-5 to TRBJ2-1; 7 bases map to TRBD1. Germline V gene sequence: CDR1 MNHEY, CDR2 SVGAGI. The CDR3 totals 15 residues. V lost 3 bases to trimming and J lost 4 bases; unmatched junction nucleotides: 6. The CDR3 nucleotides read TGTGCCAGCAGTTATAACGACAGGGCGTACAATGAGCAGTTCTTC. This codes for CASSYNDRAYNEQFF.

This clone appeared once. The rearrangement uses TRBV18 and TRBJ2-7; the D gene is possibly TRBD2 (5 bases). Germline assignment: CDR1 KGHSH and CDR2 LQKENI. This CDR3 has 14 amino acids. V shed 3 bases and J shed 6 bases, with 15 bases lying between them. CDR3 loop: CASSPRAGPAEQYF. CDR3 nucleotide sequence: TGTGCCAGCTCACCCCGCGCGGGTCCCGCCGAGCAGTACTTC.

This sequence joins TRBV10-3 and TRBJ2-3; 7 bases map to TRBD2. V lost 3 bases, J lost 6 bases, and 3 bases stayed unmatched. CDR1 is ENHRY and CDR2 is SYGVKD in the germline V gene. This CDR3 has 13 residues. The CDR3 sequence: CAISDAGVDTQYF. In DNA form, the CDR3 reads TGTGCCATCAGTGATGCGGGGGTGGATACGCAGTATTTT.

This chain joins TRBV15 and TRBJ2-1; 9 nucleotides agree with TRBD1. J gave up 6 bases and V 0 bases, and 6 bases lay outside the gene matches. Per the germline V gene, CDR1 is LNHNV and CDR2 is YYDKDF (reference sequence). There are 16 residues in the CDR3. For the CDR3, the DNA is TGTGCCACCAGCAGAGAGGACAGGGGAGAGAGCAATGAGCAGTTCTTC. Its protein product is CATSREDRGESNEQFF.

The chain recombines TRBV14 with TRBJ2-2; TRBD1 aligns across 7 bases. The junction had 12 bases not matched to a gene; V was cut back by 4 bases and J by 4 bases. CDR3 size: 17 residues. Looked up from germline, CDR1 is SGHDN and CDR2 is FVKESK. The CDR3 loop reads CASSLQGLAVRTGELFF. The CDR3 coding sequence is TGTGCCAGCAGCCTACAGGGGTTAGCTGTTCGCACCGGGGAGCTGTTTTTT. Variable domain in full (rest from reference TRBV14 and TRBJ2-2): EAGVTQFPSHSVIEKGQTVTLRCDPISGHDNLYWYRRVMGKEIKFLLHFVKESKQDESGMPNNRFLAERTGGTYSTLKVQPAELEDSGVYFCASSLQGLAVRTGELFFGEGSRLTVL.

This chain connects TRBV9 to TRBJ2-1; D not resolved. The CDR3 runs 13 residues. With 4 bases removed from V and 6 bases from J, the gap between germline ends came to 11 bases. Germline CDR1 and CDR2: SGDLS and YYNGEE. This chain's CDR3 is CASSSQDLNEQFF. The CDR3, as DNA: TGTGCCAGCAGCTCCCAGGATCTCAATGAGCAGTTCTTC.

This chain links TRBV11-2 with TRBJ2-7, with D hard to call. The germline V gene encodes CDR1 SGHAT and CDR2 FQNNGV. This CDR3 contains 15 residues. Trimming shortened V by 0 bases and J by 4 bases, and 13 bases separated the two germline ends. CDR3 protein: CASSLDGLVSYEQYF. CDR3 coding DNA: TGTGCCAGCAGCTTAGATGGTCTAGTTAGTTACGAGCAGTACTTC.

The rearrangement joins TRBV7-8 to TRBJ1-5; the D gene is possibly TRBD1 (6 bases). V was cut by 5 bases and J by 4 bases, with 12 bases left in between. The CDR3 consists of 14 residues. Germline assignment: CDR1 SGHVS and CDR2 FQNEAQ. CDR3 nucleotides: TGTGCCAGCAGCAAGGACAGTGCGAATCAGCCCCAGCATTTT. It encodes CASSKDSANQPQHF.